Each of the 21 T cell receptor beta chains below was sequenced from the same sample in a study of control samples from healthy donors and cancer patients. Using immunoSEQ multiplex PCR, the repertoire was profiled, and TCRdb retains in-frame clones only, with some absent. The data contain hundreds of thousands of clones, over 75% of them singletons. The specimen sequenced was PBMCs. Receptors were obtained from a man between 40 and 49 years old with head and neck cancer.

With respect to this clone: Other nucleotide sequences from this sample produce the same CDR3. CDR3 DNA: TGTGCCAGCAGCTTGACCGGGGGAGACACTGAAGCTTTCTTT. It codes for CASSLTGGDTEAFF. The chain joins TRBV7-3 to TRBJ1-1; D may be TRBD1 (5 bases). V was shortened by 3 bases and J by 3 bases, with 11 bases between the two germline ends. This CDR3 region has 14 residues. The germline V gene encodes CDR1 SGHTA and CDR2 FQGTGA.

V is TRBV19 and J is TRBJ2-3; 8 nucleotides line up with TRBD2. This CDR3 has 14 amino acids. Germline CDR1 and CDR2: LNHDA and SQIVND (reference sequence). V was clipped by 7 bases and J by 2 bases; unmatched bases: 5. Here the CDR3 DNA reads TGTGCCAGTACCATGACTAGCGACACAGATACGCAGTATTTT. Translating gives CASTMTSDTDTQYF.

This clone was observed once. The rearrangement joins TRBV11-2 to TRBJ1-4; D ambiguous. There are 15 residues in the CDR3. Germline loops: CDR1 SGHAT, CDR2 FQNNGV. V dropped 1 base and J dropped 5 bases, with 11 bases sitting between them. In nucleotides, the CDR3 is TGTGCCAGCAGCTTAGTTTCGGGGAGAAATGAAAAACTGTTTTTT. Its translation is CASSLVSGRNEKLFF.

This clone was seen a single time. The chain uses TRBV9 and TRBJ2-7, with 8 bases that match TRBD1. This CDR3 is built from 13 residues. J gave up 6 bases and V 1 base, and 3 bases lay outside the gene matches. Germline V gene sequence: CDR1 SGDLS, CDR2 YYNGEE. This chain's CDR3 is CASSVIQGGEQYF. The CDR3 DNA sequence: TGTGCCAGCAGCGTAATACAGGGGGGCGAGCAGTACTTC. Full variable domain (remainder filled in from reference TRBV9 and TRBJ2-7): DSGVTQTPKHLITATGQRVTLRCSPRSGDLSVYWYQQSLDQGLQFLIQYYNGEERAKGNILERFSAQQFPDLHSELNLSSLELGDSALYFCASSVIQGGEQYFGPGTRLTVT.

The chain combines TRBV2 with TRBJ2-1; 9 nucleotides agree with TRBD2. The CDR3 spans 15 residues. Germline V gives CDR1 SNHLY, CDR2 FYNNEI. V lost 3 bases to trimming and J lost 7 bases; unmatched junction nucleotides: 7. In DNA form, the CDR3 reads TGTGCCAGCAGTGAGCTAGCGGGACGGACGAATGAGCAGTTCTTC. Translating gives CASSELAGRTNEQFF.

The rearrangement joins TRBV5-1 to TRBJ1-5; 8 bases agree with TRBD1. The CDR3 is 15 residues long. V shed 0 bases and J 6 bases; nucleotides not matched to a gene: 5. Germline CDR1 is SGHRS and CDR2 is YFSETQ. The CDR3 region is CASSLGTGRPQPQHF. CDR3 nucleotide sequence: TGCGCCAGCAGCTTGGGGACAGGGCGGCCTCAGCCCCAGCATTTT.

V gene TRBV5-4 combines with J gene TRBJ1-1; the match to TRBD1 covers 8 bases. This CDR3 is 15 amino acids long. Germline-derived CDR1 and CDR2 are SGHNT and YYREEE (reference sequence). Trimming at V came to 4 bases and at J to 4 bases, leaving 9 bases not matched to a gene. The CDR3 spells CASSRGPGQATEAFF. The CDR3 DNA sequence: TGTGCCAGCAGCCGTGGACCGGGACAGGCCACTGAAGCTTTCTTT. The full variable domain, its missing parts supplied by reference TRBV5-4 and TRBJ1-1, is ETGVTQSPTHLIKTRGQQVTLRCSSQSGHNTVSWYQQALGQGPQFIFQYYREEENGRGNFPPRFSGLQFPNYSSELNVNALELDDSALYLCASSRGPGQATEAFFGQGTRLTVV.

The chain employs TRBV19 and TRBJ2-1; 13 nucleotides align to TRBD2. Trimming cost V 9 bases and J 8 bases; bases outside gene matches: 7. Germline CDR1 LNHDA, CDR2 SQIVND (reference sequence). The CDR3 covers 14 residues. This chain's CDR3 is CASQMGLAGYEQFF. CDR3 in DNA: TGTGCCAGCCAAATGGGACTAGCGGGATATGAGCAGTTCTTC.

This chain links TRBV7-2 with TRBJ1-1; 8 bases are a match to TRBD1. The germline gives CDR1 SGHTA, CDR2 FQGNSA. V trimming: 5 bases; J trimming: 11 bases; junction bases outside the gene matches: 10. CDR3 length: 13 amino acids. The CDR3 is CASSLDRGGQAFF. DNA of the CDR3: TGTGCCAGCAGCCTCGACAGGGGCGGACAGGCTTTCTTT.

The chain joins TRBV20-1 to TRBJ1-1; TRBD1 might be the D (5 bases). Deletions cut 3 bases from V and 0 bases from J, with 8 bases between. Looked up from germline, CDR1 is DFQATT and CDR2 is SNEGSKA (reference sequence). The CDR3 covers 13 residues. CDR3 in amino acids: CSASRQLNTEAFF. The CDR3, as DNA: TGCAGTGCTAGTAGACAGCTGAACACTGAAGCTTTCTTT.

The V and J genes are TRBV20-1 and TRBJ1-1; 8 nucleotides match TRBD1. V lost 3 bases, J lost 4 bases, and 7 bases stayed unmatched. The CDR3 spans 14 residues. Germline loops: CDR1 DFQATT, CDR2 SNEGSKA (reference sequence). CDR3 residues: CSASPGQDATEAFF. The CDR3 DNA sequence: TGCAGTGCTAGTCCGGGACAGGATGCCACTGAAGCTTTCTTT.

The CDR3 protein is CASSQGTPFVRGNEKLFF. In nucleotides, the CDR3 is TGCGCCAGCAGCCAAGGCACCCCGTTTGTCAGGGGGAATGAAAAACTGTTTTTT. The chain recombines TRBV4-3 with TRBJ1-4; TRBD1 matches 7 bases. V was pared by 1 base and J by 5 bases, with 13 bases of the junction left unmatched. The germline gives CDR1 LGHNA, CDR2 YSLEER. This CDR3 spans 18 amino acids.

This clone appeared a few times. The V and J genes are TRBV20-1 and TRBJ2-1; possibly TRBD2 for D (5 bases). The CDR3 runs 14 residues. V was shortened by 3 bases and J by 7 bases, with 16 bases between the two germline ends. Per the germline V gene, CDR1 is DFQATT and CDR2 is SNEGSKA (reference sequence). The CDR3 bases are TGCAGTGCTAGTTACGGGGAAGTACAGAATGAGCAGTTCTTC. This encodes CSASYGEVQNEQFF.

The CDR3 loop reads CASSLQIAGREEQFF. DNA of the CDR3: TGCGCCAGCAGCTTGCAAATAGCGGGACGTGAGGAGCAGTTCTTC. The chain carries TRBV5-1 and TRBJ2-1; TRBD2 aligns across 8 bases. J lost 10 bases, V lost 1 base, and 10 bases had no gene match. Germline values: CDR1 SGHRS, CDR2 YFSETQ. The CDR3 has 15 residues.

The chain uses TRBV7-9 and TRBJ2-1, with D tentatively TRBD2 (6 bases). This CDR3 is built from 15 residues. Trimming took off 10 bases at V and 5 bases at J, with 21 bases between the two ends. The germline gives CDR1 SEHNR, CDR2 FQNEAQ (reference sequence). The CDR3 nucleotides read TGTGCCACGGCGGAGAAGGCTAGCGACCACAATGAGCAGTTCTTC. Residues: CATAEKASDHNEQFF.

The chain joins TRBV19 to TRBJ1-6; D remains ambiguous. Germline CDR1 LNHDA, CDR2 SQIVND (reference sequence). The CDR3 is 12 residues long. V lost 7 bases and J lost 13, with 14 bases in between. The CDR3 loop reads CASTVPPSPLHF. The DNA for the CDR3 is TGTGCCAGTACCGTCCCCCCGTCGCCCCTCCACTTT. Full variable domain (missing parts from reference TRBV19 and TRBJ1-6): DGGITQSPKYLFRKEGQNVTLSCEQNLNHDAMYWYRQDPGQGLRLIYYSQIVNDFQKGDIAEGYSVSREKKESFPLTVTSAQKNPTAFYLCASTVPPSPLHFGNGTRLTVT.

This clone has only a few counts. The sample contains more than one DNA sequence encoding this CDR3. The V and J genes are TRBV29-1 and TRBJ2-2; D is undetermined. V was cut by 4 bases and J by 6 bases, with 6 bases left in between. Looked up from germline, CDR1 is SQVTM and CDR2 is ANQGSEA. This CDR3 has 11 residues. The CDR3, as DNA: TGCAGCGTTGCCGGGTCCGGGGAGCTGTTTTTT. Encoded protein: CSVAGSGELFF.

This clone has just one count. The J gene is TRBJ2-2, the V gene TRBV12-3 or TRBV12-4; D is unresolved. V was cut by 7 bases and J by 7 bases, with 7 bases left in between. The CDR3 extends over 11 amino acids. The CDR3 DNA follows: TGTGCCAGCACCCCCCGCGGGGAGCTGTTTTTT. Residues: CASTPRGELFF.

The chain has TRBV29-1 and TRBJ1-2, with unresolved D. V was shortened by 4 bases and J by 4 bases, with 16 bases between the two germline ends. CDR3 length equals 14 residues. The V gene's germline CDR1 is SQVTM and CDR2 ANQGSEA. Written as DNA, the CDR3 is TGCAGCGTTGGGTCCGTCGCGGATAGCTATGGCTACACCTTC. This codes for CSVGSVADSYGYTF.

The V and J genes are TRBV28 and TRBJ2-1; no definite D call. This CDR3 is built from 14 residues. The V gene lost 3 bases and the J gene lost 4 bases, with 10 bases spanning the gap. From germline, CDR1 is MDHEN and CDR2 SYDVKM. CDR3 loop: CASSFGRDYNEQFF. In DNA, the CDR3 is TGTGCCAGCAGTTTTGGTAGGGATTACAATGAGCAGTTCTTC. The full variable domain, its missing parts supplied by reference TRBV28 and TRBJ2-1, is DVKVTQSSRYLVKRTGEKVFLECVQDMDHENMFWYRQDPGLGLRLIYFSYDVKMKEKGDIPEGYSVSREKKERFSLILESASTNQTSMYLCASSFGRDYNEQFFGPGTRLTVL.

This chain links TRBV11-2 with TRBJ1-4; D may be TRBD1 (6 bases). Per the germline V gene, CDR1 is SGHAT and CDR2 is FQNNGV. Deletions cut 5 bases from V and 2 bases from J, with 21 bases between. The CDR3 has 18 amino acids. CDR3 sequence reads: CASSTFRVQGKTNEKLFF. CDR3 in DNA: TGTGCCAGCAGCACTTTCCGGGTGCAGGGGAAGACTAATGAAAAACTGTTTTTT.